This T cell receptor (beta chain) emerged from a study of identical twins. Study findings and constraints: Out-of-frame alpha sequences that twins shared showed excess low generation probability. A lower insertion count was a feature of abundant cord blood beta clonotypes, with no such feature in memory repertoires.

From germline, CDR1 is SGHNT and CDR2 YYREEE (reference sequence). The CDR3 length is 14 residues. Trimming removed 1 base at V and 2 bases at J, with 10 bases between. Comments on this clonotype: The antigen remains undetermined.

All of the donors were Caucasians in good health. TCRdb re-analysed the 5' RACE reads in MiXCR, keeping a single row per CDR3 protein. The data contain approximately 410,000 distinct CDR3 sequences, about a fifth of them seen just once; the ten biggest clones take up less than 15%. This TCR came from a man in his fifties or sixties in good health. Source material: naive T cells sorted from blood. V gene TRBV5-4 combines with J gene TRBJ2-7; D call uncertain. The CDR3 loop reads CASSLNHGTYEQYF. The CDR3 DNA follows: TGTGCCAGCAGCTTGAACCACGGCACCTACGAGCAGTACTTC.